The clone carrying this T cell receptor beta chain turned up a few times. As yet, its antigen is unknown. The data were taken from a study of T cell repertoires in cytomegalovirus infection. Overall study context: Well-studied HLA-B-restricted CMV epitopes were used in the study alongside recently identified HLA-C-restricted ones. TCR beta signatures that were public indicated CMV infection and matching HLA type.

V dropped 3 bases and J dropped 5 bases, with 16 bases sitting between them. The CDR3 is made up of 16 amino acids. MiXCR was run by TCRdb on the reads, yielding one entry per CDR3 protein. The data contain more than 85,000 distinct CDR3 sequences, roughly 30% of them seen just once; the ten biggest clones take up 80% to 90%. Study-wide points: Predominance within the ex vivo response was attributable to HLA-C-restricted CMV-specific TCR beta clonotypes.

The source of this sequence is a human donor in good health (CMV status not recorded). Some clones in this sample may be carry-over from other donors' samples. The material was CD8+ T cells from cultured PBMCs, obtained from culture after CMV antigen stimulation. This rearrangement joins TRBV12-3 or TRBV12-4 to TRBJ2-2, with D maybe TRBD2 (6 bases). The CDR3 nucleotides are TGTGCCAGCAGTTTTGGGGCGGGGCCAGTGACCGGGGAGCTGTTTTTT. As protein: CASSFGAGPVTGELFF.